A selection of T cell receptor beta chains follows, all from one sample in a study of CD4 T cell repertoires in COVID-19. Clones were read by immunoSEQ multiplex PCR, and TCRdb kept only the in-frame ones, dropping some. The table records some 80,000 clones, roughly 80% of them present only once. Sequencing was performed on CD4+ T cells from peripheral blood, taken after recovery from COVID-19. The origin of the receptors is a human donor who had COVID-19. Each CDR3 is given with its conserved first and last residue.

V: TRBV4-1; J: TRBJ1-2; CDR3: CASSQVNRGLVGYTF
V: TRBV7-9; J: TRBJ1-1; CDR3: CASSPRGNTEAFF
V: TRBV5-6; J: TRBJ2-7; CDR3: CASSPTTSGASYEQYF
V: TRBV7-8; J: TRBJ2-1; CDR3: CASSPHLPGQRDNEQFF
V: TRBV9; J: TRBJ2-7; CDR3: CASSVVANSYEQYF
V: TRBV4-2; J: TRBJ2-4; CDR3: CASSQDREENIQYF
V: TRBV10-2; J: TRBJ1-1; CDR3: CASSDRVTVGAFF
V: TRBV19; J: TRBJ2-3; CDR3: CASSITGPGGTQYF
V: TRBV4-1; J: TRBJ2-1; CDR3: CASRSVLGSQASYNEQFF
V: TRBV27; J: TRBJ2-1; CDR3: CASGGLSSYNEQFF
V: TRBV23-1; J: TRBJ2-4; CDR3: CASRAALAKNIQYF
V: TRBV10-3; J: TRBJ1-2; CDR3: CAISNGGETSGYTF
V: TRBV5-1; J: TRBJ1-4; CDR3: CASSLTGLGHEKLFF
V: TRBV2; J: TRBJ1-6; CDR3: CASSERQGEFSPLHF
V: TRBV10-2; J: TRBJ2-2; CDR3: CATVQRVGGELFF
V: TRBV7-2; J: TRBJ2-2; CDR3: CASSLGQGVAGELFF
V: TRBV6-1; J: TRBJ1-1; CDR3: CASVNREGATEAFF
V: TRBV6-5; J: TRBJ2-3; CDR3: CASRAYTSAGDTQYF
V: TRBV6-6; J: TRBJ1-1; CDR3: CASKRNTEAFF
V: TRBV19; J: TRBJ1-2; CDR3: CASSSRGQGRSGYTF
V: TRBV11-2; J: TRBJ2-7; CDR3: CASSYPGLGTYEQYF
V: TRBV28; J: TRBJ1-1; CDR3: CASSFMTLMNTEAFF
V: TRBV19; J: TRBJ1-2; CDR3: CASSTPGTGTYGYTF
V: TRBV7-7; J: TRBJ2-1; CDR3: CASSAQGVGNEQFF
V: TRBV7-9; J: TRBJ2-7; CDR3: CASSEDRFGRYEQYF
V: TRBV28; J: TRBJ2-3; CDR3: CASSLTSNADTQYF
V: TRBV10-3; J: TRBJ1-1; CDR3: CAISGTGQMNTEAFF
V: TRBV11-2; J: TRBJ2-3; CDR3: CASSLAGAQLTDTQYF
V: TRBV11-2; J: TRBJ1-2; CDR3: CASSSGYGYTF
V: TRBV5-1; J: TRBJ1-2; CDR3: CASSFVQKGGYGYTF
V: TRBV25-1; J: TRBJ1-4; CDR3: CASSASGGSGKLFF
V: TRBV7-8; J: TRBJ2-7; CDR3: CASSLRTGGPYEQYF
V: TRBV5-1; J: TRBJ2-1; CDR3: CASSLEGTPVNEQFF
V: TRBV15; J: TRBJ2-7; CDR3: CATSRGGQGVQDEQYF
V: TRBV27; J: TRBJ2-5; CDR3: CASSRGLGETQYF
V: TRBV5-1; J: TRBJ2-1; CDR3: CASSLAGSHSSYNEQFF
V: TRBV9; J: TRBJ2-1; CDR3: CASSVTSGNEQFF
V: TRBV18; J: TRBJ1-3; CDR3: CASSPQPQSGNTIYF
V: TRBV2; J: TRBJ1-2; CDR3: CASSVETGVKGYGYTF
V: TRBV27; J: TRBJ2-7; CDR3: CASSLFGASSYEQYF
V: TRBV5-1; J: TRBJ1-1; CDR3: CASSLSGQLNTEAFF
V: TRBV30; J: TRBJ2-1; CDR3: CAWSVMSSSYNEQFF
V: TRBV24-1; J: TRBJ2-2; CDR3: CATSPQANTGELFF
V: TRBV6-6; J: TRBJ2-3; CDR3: CASRREKIDTQYF
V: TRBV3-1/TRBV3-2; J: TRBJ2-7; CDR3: CASSQERNEQYF
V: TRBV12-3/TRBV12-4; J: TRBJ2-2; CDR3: CASTPGFPGELFF
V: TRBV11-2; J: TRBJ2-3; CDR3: CASSYSRTDTQYF
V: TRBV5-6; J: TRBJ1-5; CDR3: CASSKLNQPQHF
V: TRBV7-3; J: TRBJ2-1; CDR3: CASSAQPSSNEQFF
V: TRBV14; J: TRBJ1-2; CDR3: CASHTAGYGYTF
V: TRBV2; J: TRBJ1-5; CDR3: CASGGTAAQPQHF
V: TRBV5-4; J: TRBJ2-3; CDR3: CASSDRTSRGDTQYF
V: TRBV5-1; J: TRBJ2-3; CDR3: CASSFGGGASGTDTQYF
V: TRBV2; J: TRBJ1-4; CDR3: CASSESIKLFF
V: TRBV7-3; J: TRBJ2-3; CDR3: CASSLTVATDTQYF